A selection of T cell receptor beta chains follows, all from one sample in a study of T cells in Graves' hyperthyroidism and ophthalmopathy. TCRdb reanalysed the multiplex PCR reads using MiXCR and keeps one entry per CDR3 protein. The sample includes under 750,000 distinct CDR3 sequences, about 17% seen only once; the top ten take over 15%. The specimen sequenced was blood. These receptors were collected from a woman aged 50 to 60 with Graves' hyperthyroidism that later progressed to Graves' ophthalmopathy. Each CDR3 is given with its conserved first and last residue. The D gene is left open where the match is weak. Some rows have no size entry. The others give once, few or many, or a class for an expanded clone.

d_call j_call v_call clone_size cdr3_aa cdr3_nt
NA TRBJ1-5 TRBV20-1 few CSTGDSNQPQHF TGCAGTACGGGGGATAGCAATCAGCCCCAGCATTTT
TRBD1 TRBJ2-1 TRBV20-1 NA CSAGYGTVSYNEQFF TGCAGTGCCGGCTACGGGACAGTTTCCTACAATGAGCAGTTCTTC
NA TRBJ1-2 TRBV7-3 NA CASSIDNASPYGYTF TGTGCCAGCAGTATTGACAATGCGTCCCCCTATGGCTACACCTTC
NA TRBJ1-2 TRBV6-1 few CASSEWEANYGYTF TGTGCCAGCAGTGAATGGGAAGCTAACTATGGCTACACCTTC
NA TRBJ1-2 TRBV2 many CASSKIPFHGYTF TGTGCCAGCAGTAAAATACCTTTCCATGGCTACACCTTC
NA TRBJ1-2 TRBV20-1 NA CSASVYGYTF TGCAGTGCTAGTGTGTATGGCTACACCTTC
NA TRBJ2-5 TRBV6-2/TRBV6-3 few CASSYPSASLYEPQETQYF TGTGCCAGCAGTTACCCCTCGGCTAGCTTATACGAACCCCAAGAGACCCAGTACTTC
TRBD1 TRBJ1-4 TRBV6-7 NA CASSSYPRTGGDEKLFF TGTGCCAGCAGTTCCTATCCTCGTACAGGGGGGGATGAAAAACTGTTTTTT
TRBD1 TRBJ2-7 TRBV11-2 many CASSLWDGDRTYEQYF TGTGCCAGCAGCTTATGGGACGGGGACAGGACCTACGAGCAGTACTTC
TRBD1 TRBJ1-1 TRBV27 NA CASRRTGFSTEAFF TGTGCCAGCAGAAGGACAGGGTTCAGCACTGAAGCTTTCTTT
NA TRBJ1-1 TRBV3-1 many CASSHSPGTEAFF TGTGCCAGCAGCCACTCCCCGGGCACTGAAGCTTTCTTT
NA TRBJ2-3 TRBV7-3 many CASSLTGVDTQYF TGTGCCAGCAGCTTAACAGGGGTAGATACGCAGTATTTT
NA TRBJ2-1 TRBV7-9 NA CASSHSRSSYNEQFF TGTGCCAGCAGCCACTCTAGGAGCTCCTACAATGAGCAGTTCTTC
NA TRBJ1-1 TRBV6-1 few CASSYGQKAFF TGTGCCAGCAGTTATGGCCAGAAGGCTTTCTTT
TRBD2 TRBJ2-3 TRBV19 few CASSRLIGGAGDTQYF TGTGCCAGTAGTAGGCTGATCGGGGGGGCCGGAGATACGCAGTATTTT
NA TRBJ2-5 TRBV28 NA CASKPPTGGHAYF TGTGCCAGCAAACCCCCCACGGGGGGCCACGCGTACTTC
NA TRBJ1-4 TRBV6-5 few CASSYFGRGDEKLFF TGTGCCAGCAGTTACTTTGGCAGGGGCGATGAAAAACTGTTTTTT
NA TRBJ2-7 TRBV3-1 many CASSQDGGTYEQYF TGTGCCAGCAGCCAAGATGGGGGAACCTACGAGCAGTACTTC
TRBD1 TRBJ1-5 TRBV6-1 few CASRWTGMVRQPQHF TGTGCCAGCAGGTGGACAGGGATGGTGCGTCAGCCCCAGCATTTT
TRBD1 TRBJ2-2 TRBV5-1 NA CASSLFFMTGGTGELFF TGCGCCAGCAGCTTGTTCTTCATGACAGGGGGCACCGGGGAGCTGTTTTTT
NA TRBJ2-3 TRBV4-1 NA CASRGLQGSSFNTQYF TGCGCCAGCAGGGGGCTACAGGGTTCCAGTTTCAATACGCAGTATTTT
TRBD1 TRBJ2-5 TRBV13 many CASSPDRVETQYF TGTGCCAGCAGCCCAGACAGGGTTGAGACCCAGTACTTC
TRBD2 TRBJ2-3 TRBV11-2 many CASSSRTSGGVDTQYF TGTGCCAGCAGCTCCCGGACTAGCGGGGGTGTAGATACGCAGTATTTT
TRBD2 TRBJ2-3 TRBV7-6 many CASSLGGLARTDTQYF TGTGCCAGCAGCTTAGGAGGACTAGCTCGCACAGATACGCAGTATTTT
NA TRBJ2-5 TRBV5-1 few CASSRVTNHREGETQYF TGCGCCAGCAGCCGAGTTACAAATCACAGGGAAGGAGAGACCCAGTACTTC
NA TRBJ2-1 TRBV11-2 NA CASSLLRPSYNEQFF TGTGCCAGCAGTTTACTAAGGCCTTCCTACAATGAGCAGTTCTTC
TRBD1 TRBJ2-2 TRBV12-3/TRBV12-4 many CASRPGQGDMNTGELFF TGTGCCAGCAGACCGGGACAGGGGGACATGAACACCGGGGAGCTGTTTTTT
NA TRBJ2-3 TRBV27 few CASSPLPHPSTDTQYF TGTGCCAGCAGTCCCCTCCCCCACCCTAGCACAGATACGCAGTATTTT
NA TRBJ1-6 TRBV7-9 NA CASSLVQGGAPLHF TGTGCCAGCAGCTTAGTACAGGGAGGGGCACCCCTCCACTTT
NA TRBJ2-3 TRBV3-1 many CASSQSWISTDTQYF TGTGCCAGCAGCCAATCCTGGATATCCACAGATACGCAGTATTTT
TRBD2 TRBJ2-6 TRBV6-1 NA CALGGFGPGANVLTF TGTGCACTGGGGGGGTTTGGGCCTGGGGCCAACGTCCTGACTTTC
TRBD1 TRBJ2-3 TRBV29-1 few CSGGQGRTDTQYF TGCAGCGGGGGACAGGGTCGTACAGATACGCAGTATTTT
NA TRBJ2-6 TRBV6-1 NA CASSRRTNSGANVLTF TGTGCCAGCAGTCGAAGGACAAACTCTGGGGCCAACGTCCTGACTTTC
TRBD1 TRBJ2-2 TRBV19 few CASSGDSDTGELFF TGTGCCAGTAGTGGGGACAGTGACACCGGGGAGCTGTTTTTT
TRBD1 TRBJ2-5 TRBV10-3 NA CATTGAQQGETQYF TGTGCCACGACAGGGGCTCAACAGGGGGAGACCCAGTACTTC
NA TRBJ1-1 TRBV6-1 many CASRDFSGDANTEAFF TGTGCCAGCAGGGACTTCAGTGGGGACGCGAACACTGAAGCTTTCTTT
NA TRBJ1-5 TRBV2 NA CASTAPGQPQHF TGTGCCAGCACTGCACCCGGTCAGCCCCAGCATTTT
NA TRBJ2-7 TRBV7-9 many CASSSYPPGREYEQYF TGTGCCAGCAGCTCCTATCCCCCTGGGCGGGAATACGAGCAGTACTTC
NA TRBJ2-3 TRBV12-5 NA CASGLVLEGVSTDTQYF TGTGCTAGTGGTTTGGTACTAGAGGGGGTGAGCACAGATACGCAGTATTTT
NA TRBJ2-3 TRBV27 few CASSFTSLTDTQYF TGTGCCAGCAGTTTCACCTCCCTCACAGATACGCAGTATTTT
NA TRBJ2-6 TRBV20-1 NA CSASDSSGANVLTF TGCAGTGCTAGTGACTCCTCTGGGGCCAACGTCCTGACTTTC
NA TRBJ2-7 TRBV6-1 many CASSEEPWRGSYEQYF TGTGCCAGCAGTGAAGAACCATGGAGGGGGTCCTACGAGCAGTACTTC
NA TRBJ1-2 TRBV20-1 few CSARVEDTANYGYTF TGCAGTGCTAGAGTAGAGGACACTGCTAACTATGGCTACACCTTC
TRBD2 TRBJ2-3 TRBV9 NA CASSVATSGGAADTQYF TGTGCCAGCAGCGTAGCTACTAGCGGGGGGGCCGCAGATACGCAGTATTTT
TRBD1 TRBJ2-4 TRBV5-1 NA CASSHGRDRRIAKNIQYF TGCGCCAGCAGCCATGGACGGGACAGAAGAATAGCCAAAAACATTCAGTACTTC
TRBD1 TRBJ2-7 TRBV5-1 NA CASSLEAGGRYEQYF TGCGCCAGCAGCTTGGAGGCAGGGGGCCGGTACGAGCAGTACTTC
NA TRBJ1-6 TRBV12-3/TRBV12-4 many CASSNREYNSPLHF TGTGCCAGCAGCAACCGGGAATATAATTCACCCCTCCACTTT
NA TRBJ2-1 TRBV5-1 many CASSLTINEQFF TGCGCCAGCAGCTTGACGATCAATGAGCAGTTCTTC
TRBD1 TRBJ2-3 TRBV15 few CATSRARQGAADTQYF TGTGCCACCAGCAGAGCCAGACAGGGGGCCGCAGATACGCAGTATTTT
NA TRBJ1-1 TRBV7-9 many CASSLLAGANTEAFF TGTGCCAGCAGCTTACTGGCAGGCGCGAACACTGAAGCTTTCTTT
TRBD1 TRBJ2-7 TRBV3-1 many CASSQGGQGDMYEQYF TGTGCCAGCAGCCAAGGTGGGCAGGGGGATATGTACGAGCAGTACTTC
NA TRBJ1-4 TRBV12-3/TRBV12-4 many CASSSRQVGGEKLFF TGTGCCAGCAGTTCCCGACAGGTGGGGGGTGAAAAACTGTTTTTT
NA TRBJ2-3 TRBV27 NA CASSFYEGPDTQYF TGTGCCAGCAGTTTTTATGAGGGCCCAGATACGCAGTATTTT
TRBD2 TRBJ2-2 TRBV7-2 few CASSPKAGGTGELFF TGTGCCAGCAGCCCGAAGGCGGGGGGAACCGGGGAGCTGTTTTTT
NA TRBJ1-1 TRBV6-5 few CASSYSIRVHTEAFF TGTGCCAGCAGTTACTCGATACGGGTGCACACTGAAGCTTTCTTT
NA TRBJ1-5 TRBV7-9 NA CASSLEGWPQHF TGTGCCAGCAGCTTAGAGGGTTGGCCCCAGCATTTT
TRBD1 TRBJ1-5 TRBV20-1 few CSARDSGGGQPQHF TGCAGTGCTAGAGATTCAGGGGGCGGTCAGCCCCAGCATTTT